This TCR beta chain was found in a study of PD-1 blockade in classical Hodgkin lymphoma (dated by TCRdb to the early 2020s). Regarding the complete study: Nivolumab dosing was 3 mg/kg intravenously every 2 weeks, continuing until either disease progression or unacceptable toxicity. The study used CyTOF and TCR beta sequencing to define a peripheral blood immune signature of response to PD-1 blockade in classical Hodgkin lymphoma.

The CDR3, cysteine through phenylalanine, is 15 amino acids long. Kept here is only the CDR3 DNA, which spans 45 bases and is read in frame from base 1. CDR1 SGHTA and CDR2 FQGNSA are derived from the germline V gene. Clipping removes 5 bases from V and 6 bases from J, with 10 as the unmatched junction base count. The investigation overall reported the following: The study was limited to a single clinical trial cohort, and causes of repertoire differences, possibly disease activity or prior therapy, remained undefined. Lower diversity was seen in patients whose nivolumab began less than 1 year after ASCT, and these patients were left out of later analyses so that immune reconstitution would not confound the results. Among trial patients, those achieving complete response had baseline diversity similar to that of newly diagnosed patients, while diversity was significantly lower in partial responders and progressors. By C4D1, a significant rise was seen in CD4+ TCR diversity but not in CD8+ TCR diversity (p=0.0027 vs p=0.16), and the rise was most apparent among complete responders (p=0.02). Baseline TCR diversity was reported to be lower in newly diagnosed patients than in healthy donors, and even lower in relapsed/refractory patients.

This clone appeared once. Its antigen remains undetermined. Base qualities are not at hand, and no much larger clone is one base apart. The sample's time point label, decoded: cycle 2 day 1 (C2D1) of nivolumab. Every trial patient had relapsed after autologous stem cell transplantation, and cohorts A, B and C differed in prior brentuximab vedotin exposure. The trial cohort comprised approximately 55 patients with relapsed/refractory classical Hodgkin lymphoma whose best overall responses were complete response, partial response or progressive disease. In the multi-cohort phase II CheckMate 205 trial, trial patients received single-agent nivolumab. Best overall response was determined by an independent review committee according to the 2007 International Working Group response criteria. Trial PBMCs were collected immediately before nivolumab initiation (C1D1) and during therapy at cycle 2 day 1 and cycle 4 day 1. Peripheral blood was collected in 8 mL Vacutainer Cell Preparation Tubes, from which PBMCs were isolated by centrifugation and then cryopreserved.

Genomic DNA was extracted with the Qiagen DNeasy kit from unsorted PBMCs and from negatively selected CD4+ and CD8+ fractions. Using primers that anneal to V and J segments, immunoSEQ multiplex PCR amplified the TCR beta CDR3 regions. A synthetic immune receptor repertoire was used to minimize amplification bias, and remaining bias was computationally removed after sequencing. On the study's bioinformatics: Repertoire diversity was quantified as the Shannon entropy index using custom Python scripts. Unsorted, CD4+ and CD8+ repertoires were examined separately, except in combined analyses, for which CD4+ and CD8+ sequences were merged in silico. A clone counted as expanded when the clone's frequency after treatment rose at least 2-fold relative to C1D1, and clones undetected at baseline were given a pseudocount of 0.5. Singleton clones were defined as clones with 0 or 1 copy at C1D1, and non-singleton clones were defined as clones with 2 or more copies. Clones expanded in unsorted samples were labelled as CD4+, CD8+ or unknown by matching protein sequences in sorted samples from the same patient. Diversity changes from C1D1 to C4D1 were tested in paired samples using Wilcoxon tests. TCRdb carries this immuneACCESS record with in-frame sequences only. Its versions omit some clonotypes, under half of them owing to an unresolved V gene in the studies checked, with the rest unexplained. V and J calls and clone size are those listed in that table; D and trimming were worked out from the DNA. The sample contains 25,000 to 30,000 clones, approximately 64% of them found a single time. The top ten constitute about 12% of the sample.

The sequenced sample was peripheral blood mononuclear cells (PBMCs), obtained before the second cycle of nivolumab. This TCR was recovered from a human donor with classical Hodgkin lymphoma. Rearrangement joined TRBV7-2 to TRBJ2-3; 8 of the junction bases match TRBD2. CDR3 sequence: CASSPTGTSLDTQYF. The DNA sequence is as follows: TGTGCCAGCAGCCCAACCGGGACTAGTCTGGATACGCAGTATTTT.